Detailed here is one TCR beta chain. Its target is not known. This sample was taken from a study of glioma-infiltrating T cells. Findings and caveats of the study: Tissue-blood divergence was below expectation in non-neoplastic patients, above in gliomas.

TCR alpha and beta CDR3 regions were amplified from RNA using iRepertoire nested multiplex PCR. Input was 100-400 ng of tissue mRNA or PBMC total RNA. From the multiplex PCR reads, TCRdb called clonotypes with MiXCR, one entry per CDR3 protein. The data contain some 93,000 distinct CDR3 sequences, roughly 40% of them singletons. The CDR3 extends over 16 amino acids. V dropped 3 bases and J dropped 2; count of bases not matched to a gene: 6. The germline V gene has CDR1 KGHDR and CDR2 SFDVKD. The sequence was collected from a human donor with low-grade glioma or glioblastoma, undergoing nonglioma brain surgery, or in good health (not recorded which). This chain links TRBV24-1 with TRBJ2-1; 7 positions match TRBD2. Specimen: glioma tissue, nonneoplastic brain tissue, or PBMCs (not recorded which). CDR3 sequence reads: CATSDPSGPTYNEQFF. In DNA, the CDR3 is TGTGCCACCAGTGATCCTAGCGGCCCTACCTACAATGAGCAGTTCTTC.